These 20 T cell receptor beta chains were all obtained from the same sample, sequenced in a study of regulatory T cells in long-lasting Graves disease. Described time point: newly diagnosed GD, antithyroid drugs for less than 3 months. The TCR library was made from RNA that had been extracted from PBMCs in TRIzol. Through Arm-PCR of CDR3 regions and iRepertoire HTBI primers, TCR beta libraries were built. TCRdb reanalysed the multiplex PCR reads using MiXCR and keeps one entry per CDR3 protein. The table has roughly 500,000 distinct CDR3 sequences, approximately 12% seen once. This sample also appeared in a second study, on T cells in Graves' hyperthyroidism and ophthalmopathy.

This material consisted of peripheral blood mononuclear cells (PBMCs), taken at new diagnosis, from a patient treated with antithyroid drugs. These receptors originate from a woman younger than 45 with Graves disease.

V usage is TRBV7-9 and J usage is TRBJ1-5; maybe TRBD1 (6 bases). Deletions cut 3 bases from V and 1 base from J, with 10 bases between. The CDR3 totals 15 residues. Germline V gene lookup returns CDR1 SEHNR and CDR2 FQNEAQ (reference sequence). CDR3 in amino acids: CASSFGGASNQPQHF. CDR3 DNA sequence: TGTGCCAGCAGCTTCGGGGGCGCGAGCAATCAGCCCCAGCATTTT.

Many counts were recorded for this clonotype. This chain uses TRBV28 with TRBJ2-3; D remains unclear. Germline V gene sequence: CDR1 MDHEN, CDR2 SYDVKM. V was pared by 6 bases and J by 5 bases, with 9 bases between. This CDR3 is 12 amino acids long. For the CDR3, the DNA is TGTGCCAGCAGACGGCTTGTAGATACGCAGTATTTT. Translation gives CASRRLVDTQYF.

This clonotype came up many times. This chain links TRBV7-2 with TRBJ1-6; TRBD1 aligns across 8 bases. Germline CDR1 SGHTA, CDR2 FQGNSA. With V trimmed by 3 bases and J by 7 bases, 5 bases remained unmatched. The CDR3 length is 15 residues. CDR3: CASSFSGQDNSPLHF. In DNA form, the CDR3 reads TGTGCCAGCAGCTTTTCGGGACAGGACAATTCACCCCTCCACTTT.

The V and J genes are TRBV3-1 and TRBJ2-5; 7 bases fit TRBD2. The CDR3 totals 15 residues. From germline, CDR1 is LGHDT and CDR2 YNNKEL (reference sequence). Trimming at V came to 3 bases and at J to 4 bases, leaving 8 bases not matched to a gene. As DNA, the CDR3 is TGTGCCAGCAGCCATACGGTAGGGAGGGGAGAGACCCAGTACTTC. Its protein is CASSHTVGRGETQYF.

The chain joins TRBV18 to TRBJ2-7, with D maybe TRBD1 (5 bases). The V end was cut by 5 bases, the J end by 6 bases, with 17 bases between. Germline assignment: CDR1 KGHSH and CDR2 LQKENI. This CDR3 contains 14 residues. The DNA of the CDR3 is TGTGCCAGCTCAACTAATACAGGATTCGGCGAGCAGTACTTC. Protein sequence: CASSTNTGFGEQYF. The variable domain in full, with the rest retrieved from reference TRBV18 and TRBJ2-7, is NAGVMQNPRHLVRRRGQEARLRCSPMKGHSHVYWYRQLPEEGLKFMVYLQKENIIDESGMPKERFSAEFPKEGPSILRIQQVVRGDSAAYFCASSTNTGFGEQYFGPGTRLTVT.

Remarks on this clonotype: This may stem from a read error, because a much larger clone lies one nucleotide away. V usage is TRBV20-1 and J usage is TRBJ2-3; the D gene is possibly TRBD1 (6 bases). Trimming removed 6 bases from V and 8 bases from J, with 27 bases in between. In germline, CDR1 is DFQATT, CDR2 SNEGSKA (reference sequence). CDR3 length: 16 residues. The CDR3 is CSATLLGRLDRGTQYF. The CDR3 DNA is TGCAGTGCCACCCTTCTAGGGAGACTGGACAGAGGTACGCAGTATTTT.

As to this clonotype: One end of the junction does not line up with germline, which may come from a read error. The rearrangement uses TRBV12-3 or TRBV12-4 and TRBJ1-1; the D is unclear. This CDR3 contains 13 residues. The CDR3 DNA sequence: TGTGCCAGCAGCCACGCTGAGAACACTGAAACTTTCTTT. Translating gives CASSHAENTETFF.

With respect to this clonotype: The germline gene is not matched at one end of the junction; a read error may be the cause. The rearrangement joins TRBV4-2 to TRBJ2-7, with 8 positions matching TRBD2. Germline loops: CDR1 LGHNA, CDR2 YNFKEQ. The length of the CDR3 is 15 residues. CDR3 in amino acids: CASSQEAGDCYDQYF. The CDR3 region has the DNA TGTGCCAGCAGCCAAGAAGCGGGAGACTGCTACGATCAGTACTTC.

This clonotype occurred a few times. V and J are TRBV12-5 and TRBJ2-3; D might be TRBD1 (5 bases). Germline V lookup: CDR1 LGHNT, CDR2 FRNRAP. The CDR3 length is 13 residues. Between the trimmed V and J ends, which lost 1 base and 8 bases, there was a span of 10 bases. CDR3 nucleotide sequence: TGTGCTAGTGGTTTGGGGGGCCCAGGTACGCAGTATTTT. Its protein is CASGLGGPGTQYF.

V and J are TRBV10-3 and TRBJ2-4; no clear D. The CDR3 is made up of 14 amino acids. Looked up from germline, CDR1 is ENHRY and CDR2 is SYGVKD. V was trimmed by 8 bases and J by 0 bases, leaving 11 bases between them. The CDR3 loop reads CAIAPDGAKNIQYF. The CDR3, as DNA: TGTGCCATCGCCCCTGACGGAGCCAAAAACATTCAGTACTTC.

The chain is built from TRBV7-8 and TRBJ2-5, with D perhaps TRBD2 (6 bases). This CDR3 comprises 14 residues. Deletions cut 6 bases from V and 4 bases from J, with 15 bases between. Germline-derived CDR1 and CDR2 are SGHVS and FQNEAQ. The CDR3 DNA follows: TGTGCCAGCAGTCCTAGCGCTTCTGGAGAGACCCAGTACTTC. Translating it yields CASSPSASGETQYF.

This clonotype appeared a few times. The rearrangement uses TRBV6-1 and TRBJ1-3; 7 nucleotides agree with TRBD1. CDR1 MNHNS and CDR2 SASEGT come from the germline V gene. The J segment lost 1 base and the V segment lost 7 bases, leaving 4 bases of the junction unmatched. The CDR3 sequence is 14 residues long. The CDR3 region is CASIRGQSGNTIYF. The CDR3 DNA follows: TGTGCCAGCATTCGGGGACAGTCTGGAAACACCATATATTTT.

J is TRBJ2-7 and V is TRBV4-2, with D unclear. There are 13 residues in the CDR3. Per the germline V gene, CDR1 is LGHNA and CDR2 is YNFKEQ. The V end was cut by 5 bases, the J end by 2 bases, with 10 bases between. CDR3 DNA: TGTGCCAGCAGCGCGGCAGACACCTACGAGCAGTACTTC. This encodes CASSAADTYEQYF.

The sample holds many counts of this clonotype. The genes are TRBV12-3 or TRBV12-4 and TRBJ1-3, with D perhaps TRBD1 (5 bases). The CDR3 runs to 14 residues. The V and J ends lost 3 bases and 4 bases respectively, with 10 bases between them. The CDR3: CASSFRGMGNTIYF. The CDR3 nucleotides are TGTGCCAGCAGTTTCCGGGGGATGGGAAACACCATATATTTT.

This clonotype was seen many times. This chain links TRBV11-3 with TRBJ2-7, with D perhaps TRBD1 (5 bases). V was shortened by 1 base and J by 0 bases, with 7 bases between the two germline ends. CDR1 SGHNT and CDR2 YENEEA come from the germline V gene. The CDR3 covers 14 residues. The CDR3 region is CASSLGQNSYEQYF. The CDR3 DNA reads as TGTGCCAGCAGCTTAGGACAGAACTCCTACGAGCAGTACTTC. Looking up the rest from reference TRBV11-3 and TRBJ2-7 gives the full variable domain: EAGVVQSPRYKIIEKKQPVAFWCNPISGHNTLYWYLQNLGQGPELLIRYENEEAVDDSQLPKDRFSAERLKGVDSTLKIQPAELGDSAVYLCASSLGQNSYEQYFGPGTRLTVT.

This clonotype was detected ten times or more. This rearrangement joins TRBV20-1 to TRBJ1-5; D is ambiguous. This CDR3 has 13 amino acids. Deletions cut 0 bases from V and 8 bases from J, with 11 bases between. Germline V lookup: CDR1 DFQATT, CDR2 SNEGSKA (reference sequence). This chain's CDR3 is CSARDGVVEPQHF. The CDR3 bases are TGCAGTGCTAGAGATGGGGTAGTGGAGCCCCAGCATTTT.

This clonotype was seen many times. The chain links TRBV18 to TRBJ2-1; possibly TRBD1 for D (6 bases). Trimming cost V 2 bases and J 3 bases, with 11 bases left between them. The CDR3 spans 15 residues. Per the germline V gene, CDR1 is KGHSH and CDR2 is LQKENI. This CDR3 reads CASSPRGRIYNEQFF. CDR3 coding DNA: TGTGCCAGCTCACCAAGGGGGAGAATCTACAATGAGCAGTTCTTC.

This clonotype was seen many times. The J gene is TRBJ2-6, the V gene TRBV12-3 or TRBV12-4; possible D gene TRBD2, 6 bases. The CDR3 covers 16 residues. The V gene lost 5 bases and the J gene lost 0 bases, with 11 bases spanning the gap. Written as DNA, the CDR3 is TGTGCCAGCAGTGTTTCCGGGAGCTCTGGGGCCAACGTCCTGACTTTC. Protein sequence: CASSVSGSSGANVLTF.

This clonotype was counted ten times or more. The chain recombines TRBV3-1 with TRBJ1-4; 11 positions match TRBD1. Losses at the gene ends were 5 bases for V and 7 bases for J; bases not matched to a gene: 6. Germline V gene data show CDR1 as LGHDT and CDR2 as YNNKEL (reference sequence). The CDR3 has 15 amino acids. The CDR3, as DNA: TGTGCCAGCAGCTCTTGGACAGGGGGCTTTGAAAAACTGTTTTTT. Translated: CASSSWTGGFEKLFF. Together with reference TRBV3-1 and TRBJ1-4, the CDR3 gives the full variable domain: DTAVSQTPKYLVTQMGNDKSIKCEQNLGHDTMYWYKQDSKKFLKIMFSYNNKELIINETVPNRFSPKSPDKAHLNLHINSLELGDSAVYFCASSSWTGGFEKLFFGSGTQLSVL.

This clonotype was found many times. The CDR3 region is CASSLNKLAGPNNEQFF. The DNA of the CDR3 is TGTGCCAGCAGTTTAAACAAACTAGCGGGGCCTAACAATGAGCAGTTCTTC. This rearrangement joins TRBV27 to TRBJ2-1, with TRBD2 matching 10 bases. Germline V gene data show CDR1 as MNHEY and CDR2 as SMNVEV (reference sequence). The CDR3 is 17 amino acids. V gave up 2 bases and J gave up 5 bases; unmatched junction bases: 9.